This TCR beta chain was recorded in a study of Ad26.COV2.S vaccination and SARS-CoV-2 variants. TCRdb's table, derived via immunoSEQ multiplex PCR, lists solely in-frame clones and lacks some. Of approximately 450,000 clones in the sample, 75% to 95% were seen once. As to treatment: 19 received Ad26.COV2.S at low or high dose, single or two shots; five or six received placebo; per-sample allocation not given. The study sampled participants on day 63 after the first vaccine or placebo injection. Trimming took off 5 bases at V and 0 bases at J, with 13 bases between the two ends. The CDR3 has 15 residues. Germline V gene data show CDR1 as SEHNR and CDR2 as FQNEAQ (reference sequence).

This TCR derives from a person between 18 and 60 years old who received the Ad26.COV2.S COVID-19 vaccine or a placebo. The V gene is TRBV7-9, the J gene TRBJ1-1; D call uncertain. This material consisted of peripheral blood, taken in a trial of Ad26.COV2.S vaccine versus placebo. CDR3 loop: CASSLDGSLNTEAFF. The CDR3 DNA reads TGTGCCAGCAGCCTGGATGGCAGCCTGAACACTGAAGCTTTCTTT.